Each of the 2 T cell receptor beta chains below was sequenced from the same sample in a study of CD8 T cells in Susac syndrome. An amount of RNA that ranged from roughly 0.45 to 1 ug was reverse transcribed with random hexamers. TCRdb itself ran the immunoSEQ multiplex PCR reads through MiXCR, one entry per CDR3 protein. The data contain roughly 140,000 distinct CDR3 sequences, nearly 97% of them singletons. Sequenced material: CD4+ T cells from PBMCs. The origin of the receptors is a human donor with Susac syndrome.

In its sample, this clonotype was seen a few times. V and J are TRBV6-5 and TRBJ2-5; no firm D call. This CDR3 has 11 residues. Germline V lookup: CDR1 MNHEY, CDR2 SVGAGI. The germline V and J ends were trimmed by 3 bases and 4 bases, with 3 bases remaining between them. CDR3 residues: CASSYRETQYF. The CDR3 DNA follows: TGTGCCAGCAGTTATCGAGAGACCCAGTACTTC.

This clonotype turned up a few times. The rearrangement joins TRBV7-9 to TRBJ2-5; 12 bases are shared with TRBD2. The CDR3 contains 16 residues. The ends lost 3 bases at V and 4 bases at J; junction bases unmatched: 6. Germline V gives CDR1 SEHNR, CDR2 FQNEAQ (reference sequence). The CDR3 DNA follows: TGTGCCAGCAGCTTGGCTAGCGGGGGGGCCCGAGAGACCCAGTACTTC. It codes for CASSLASGGARETQYF.